The rows below give T cell receptor beta chains drawn from one sample of a study of CD8 T cells in Susac syndrome. TCRdb fed the immunoSEQ multiplex PCR reads into MiXCR, producing one record per CDR3 protein. The top ten hold 0.095% to 0.1% of the sample, which has about 120,000 distinct CDR3 sequences, roughly 94% seen once. What was sequenced was CD4+ T cells from PBMCs. All receptors come from a human donor in good health. The conserved cysteine and the conserved F or W are not part of the CDR3 here. The D gene is left open where the match is weak.

j_call | cdr3_length | v_call | d_call | cdr3_aa
TRBJ2-7 | 10 | TRBV6-2/TRBV6-3 | . | ASSNYDLEQY
TRBJ2-7 | 14 | TRBV4-3 | TRBD2 | ASSQELAGGSYEQY
TRBJ1-2 | 12 | TRBV12-3/TRBV12-4 | . | ASSLGRDNYGYT
TRBJ2-7 | 14 | TRBV19 | . | ASSITGRDISYEQY
TRBJ2-3 | 12 | TRBV2 | TRBD1 | ASRRQGVTDTQY
TRBJ1-1 | 15 | TRBV10-3 | TRBD1 | AISVGTGGALNTEAF
TRBJ1-1 | 10 | TRBV30 | . | AWSLLNTEAF
TRBJ2-7 | 13 | TRBV7-3 | . | ASSPFIASKYEQY
TRBJ2-5 | 15 | TRBV19 | . | ASSPSRGARGQETQY
TRBJ1-4 | 12 | TRBV29-1 | . | SVEGQTTNEKLF
TRBJ2-5 | 13 | TRBV6-1 | TRBD2 | ASSEGSGGGETQY